What follows are 23 T cell receptor beta chains derived from one specimen sequenced in a study of shared clonotypes between healthy human individuals. Clones were sequenced by immunoSEQ multiplex PCR, and TCRdb holds only the in-frame ones, with some missing. The table records nearly 600,000 clones, around 95% of them present only once. Only CD45RO-negative cells positively selected for CCR7 counted as naive CD8 cells, so terminally differentiated effector memory CD45RA+ cells were excluded. Sequences were obtained from naive CD8+ T cells sorted from blood. These receptors originate from a woman aged 25-40 years in good health.

The chain carries TRBV25-1 and TRBJ2-7; D not certain. Germline V CDR1 and CDR2: MGHDK, SYGVNS. There are 13 residues in the CDR3. V lost 3 bases to trimming and J lost 3 bases, with 9 bases between them. CDR3: CASSDGPFYEQYF. The CDR3 DNA reads as TGTGCCAGCAGTGATGGACCCTTCTACGAGCAGTACTTC.

The rearrangement joins TRBV4-1 to TRBJ2-1; 12 nucleotides line up with TRBD2. Trimming cost V 6 bases and J 9 bases; bases outside gene matches: 12. The length of the CDR3 is 16 residues. The germline V gene has CDR1 MGHRA and CDR2 YSYEKL. The CDR3 sequence is CASSPLLAGGTREQFF. The CDR3 coding sequence is TGCGCCAGCAGTCCTCTTCTAGCGGGAGGGACCCGTGAGCAGTTCTTC.

A word on this clone: Other DNA sequences from this sample encode an identical CDR3 as well. The chain uses TRBV5-6 and TRBJ2-7; D unresolved. This CDR3 contains 12 residues. Deletions cut 1 base from V and 4 bases from J, with 6 bases between. Germline V gives CDR1 SGHDT, CDR2 YYEEEE. The CDR3: CASSLSLYEQYF. The CDR3 coding sequence is TGTGCCAGCAGCTTGAGTCTTTACGAGCAGTACTTC.

The J gene is TRBJ2-7, the V gene TRBV25-1, with 7 nucleotides matching TRBD2. The CDR3 runs to 15 residues. The V gene end was trimmed by 5 bases and the J gene end by 5 bases; junction bases not matched to a gene: 12. Germline V gene lookup returns CDR1 MGHDK and CDR2 SYGVNS. DNA of the CDR3: TGTGCCAGCAGTCAGACCCCGGGACTAAGTGACGAGCAGTACTTC. It yields the protein CASSQTPGLSDEQYF.

The V gene is TRBV6-1, the J gene TRBJ2-1; D possibly uses TRBD1 or TRBD2 (5 bases each). V gave up 1 base and J gave up 6 bases, with 10 bases separating them. The CDR3 covers 14 residues. CDR1 is MNHNS, CDR2 SASEGT, per germline. CDR3 residues: CASSEGGNFNEQFF. The CDR3 DNA reads as TGTGCCAGCAGTGAAGGGGGGAACTTCAATGAGCAGTTCTTC.

V is TRBV6-5 and J is TRBJ1-1, with D perhaps matching TRBD1 (6 bases). The CDR3 length is 14 residues. V was trimmed by 7 bases and J by 3 bases, leaving 15 bases between them. Germline lookup yields CDR1 MNHEY and CDR2 SVGAGI. The CDR3 loop reads CASNFQGSHTEAFF. CDR3 nucleotides: TGTGCCAGCAATTTCCAGGGGTCCCACACTGAAGCTTTCTTT.

This sequence joins TRBV19 and TRBJ1-1; D is uncertain. Germline V CDR1 and CDR2: LNHDA, SQIVND (reference sequence). This CDR3 is built from 15 residues. V lost 7 bases to trimming and J lost 1 base, with 16 bases between them. The CDR3 spells CASKEGWQSNTEAFF. The CDR3 coding sequence is TGTGCCAGTAAAGAGGGATGGCAGTCGAACACTGAAGCTTTCTTT.

V is TRBV27 and J is TRBJ2-1; 7 bases match TRBD2. Germline V CDR1 and CDR2: MNHEY, SMNVEV (reference sequence). There are 14 residues in the CDR3. V trimming: 4 bases; J trimming: 8 bases; junction bases outside the gene matches: 8. In nucleotides, the CDR3 is TGTGCCAGCAGTTGGGTGGGAGGGACCCATGAGCAGTTCTTC. Translated: CASSWVGGTHEQFF.

This chain joins TRBV4-1 and TRBJ2-2; D is unclear. Germline V gene data show CDR1 as MGHRA and CDR2 as YSYEKL. CDR3 length: 11 amino acids. The CDR3 DNA reads TGCAACCAGCAACGTGCCGGGGAGCTGTTTTTT. This translates into CNQQRAGELFF.

The chain couples TRBV6-6 to TRBJ1-3, with D possibly TRBD1 on 5 matching bases. Trimming pared 4 bases from V and 4 bases from J, leaving 14 bases between. Germline loops: CDR1 MNHNY, CDR2 SVGAGI (reference sequence). The CDR3 is 15 residues long. The CDR3 here is CASSFKDKSGNTIYF. As DNA, the CDR3 is TGTGCCAGCAGTTTCAAGGACAAAAGCGGAAACACCATATATTTT.

The V call is TRBV13, the J call TRBJ1-2; 10 positions agree with TRBD1. The V segment lost 1 base and the J segment 3 bases; nucleotides outside the gene matches: 5. This CDR3 contains 16 residues. From germline, CDR1 is PRHDT and CDR2 FYEKMQ (reference sequence). CDR3 loop: CASSLVGTGEYYGYTF. In DNA, the CDR3 is TGTGCCAGCAGCTTAGTAGGGACAGGGGAGTACTATGGCTACACCTTC.

Points on this clone: The germline gene is not matched at one end of the junction; a read error may be the cause. The chain couples TRBV28 to TRBJ2-5; D remains ambiguous. The CDR3 is 11 amino acids. The V gene's germline CDR1 is MDHEN and CDR2 SYDVKM. The CDR3 spells CASKNHETQYF. The CDR3 DNA sequence: TGTGCCAGCAAAAACCACGAGACCCAGTACTTC.

This clone was detected once. The gene calls are TRBV6-1 and TRBJ1-5, with a tentative D call TRBD1 (6 bases). Germline CDR1 MNHNS, CDR2 SASEGT. CDR3 length: 14 residues. V lost 2 bases to trimming and J lost 6 bases, with 11 bases between them. CDR3 protein: CASSEIRGGQPQHF. The CDR3 DNA sequence: TGTGCCAGCAGTGAAATCAGGGGTGGTCAGCCCCAGCATTTT.

The chain carries TRBV19 and TRBJ2-2; D ambiguous. This CDR3 spans 12 amino acids. The V end was cut by 3 bases, the J end by 6 bases, with 5 bases between. Germline V gene lookup returns CDR1 LNHDA and CDR2 SQIVND (reference sequence). In DNA, the CDR3 is TGTGCCAGTAGTATTCCGCCCGGGGAGCTGTTTTTT. Encoded protein: CASSIPPGELFF.

The rearrangement uses TRBV13 and TRBJ2-1, with 7 bases aligning to TRBD2. Trimming at V came to 5 bases and at J to 5 bases, leaving 6 bases not matched to a gene. Germline CDR1 and CDR2: PRHDT and FYEKMQ (reference sequence). The CDR3 extends over 14 amino acids. The CDR3 reads CASSPVAGDNEQFF. The CDR3, as DNA: TGTGCCAGCAGCCCCGTAGCGGGTGACAATGAGCAGTTCTTC.

This clone has only a few counts. The rearrangement uses TRBV2 and TRBJ2-1, with D possibly being TRBD2 (5 bases). V shed 7 bases and J shed 7 bases, with 17 bases lying between them. This CDR3 spans 14 amino acids. Germline CDR1 reads SNHLY; CDR2 reads FYNNEI. CDR3 nucleotides: TGTGCCAGCATGGGTCGGGGAGTGGGGAATGAGCAGTTCTTC. Translating gives CASMGRGVGNEQFF.

The chain carries TRBV4-2 and TRBJ2-2; D gene uncertain. This CDR3 is built from 15 residues. V lost 4 bases and J 4 bases, leaving 13 bases between the germline ends. Germline loops: CDR1 LGHNA, CDR2 YNFKEQ. The CDR3 region is CASSPGPGSTGELFF. The CDR3, as DNA: TGTGCCAGCAGCCCAGGCCCCGGAAGCACCGGGGAGCTGTTTTTT.

The chain couples TRBV28 to TRBJ1-1; D unresolved. The V gene's germline CDR1 is MDHEN and CDR2 SYDVKM. The V gene lost 7 bases and the J gene lost 0 bases, with 15 bases spanning the gap. This CDR3 has 15 residues. The chain's CDR3 is CASTPEGNLNTEAFF. CDR3 DNA: TGTGCCAGCACTCCCGAGGGTAACTTGAACACTGAAGCTTTCTTT.

The chain carries TRBV15 and TRBJ2-1, with D uncertain. This CDR3 has 13 residues. Germline values: CDR1 LNHNV, CDR2 YYDKDF (reference sequence). V was pared by 0 bases and J by 6 bases, with 6 bases between. In DNA, the CDR3 is TGTGCCACCAGCAGAGATAGTATCAATGAGCAGTTCTTC. Its protein is CATSRDSINEQFF.

The chain combines TRBV13 with TRBJ2-7, with D unresolved. The CDR3 extends over 13 amino acids. Trimming removed 0 bases from V and 7 bases from J, with 10 bases in between. Germline CDR1 and CDR2: PRHDT and FYEKMQ (reference sequence). In nucleotides, the CDR3 is TGTGCCAGCAGCTTAGGCCTAATGGGGGAGCAGTACTTC. Translated, it gives CASSLGLMGEQYF. The full variable domain, rest sourced from reference TRBV13 and TRBJ2-7, is AAGVIQSPRHLIKEKRETATLKCYPIPRHDTVYWYQQGPGQDPQFLISFYEKMQSDKGSIPDRFSAQQFSDYHSELNMSSLELGDSALYFCASSLGLMGEQYFGPGTRLTVT.

The V gene is TRBV15, the J gene TRBJ2-7; D not certain. The CDR3 consists of 13 residues. Trimming cost V 2 bases and J 5 bases, with 10 bases left between them. The germline V gene has CDR1 LNHNV and CDR2 YYDKDF (reference sequence). CDR3 nucleotide sequence: TGTGCCACCAGCAGAACCACCCGGAACGAGCAGTACTTC. Amino acids: CATSRTTRNEQYF.

V is TRBV28 and J is TRBJ2-7; D unclear. CDR3 size: 13 residues. Germline V gene lookup returns CDR1 MDHEN and CDR2 SYDVKM. Trimming shortened V by 5 bases and J by 1 base, and 9 bases separated the two germline ends. In nucleotides, the CDR3 is TGTGCCAGCAGTCTACAGAGATCCTACGAGCAGTACTTC. It is translated as CASSLQRSYEQYF. Full variable domain (missing parts from reference TRBV28 and TRBJ2-7): DVKVTQSSRYLVKRTGEKVFLECVQDMDHENMFWYRQDPGLGLRLIYFSYDVKMKEKGDIPEGYSVSREKKERFSLILESASTNQTSMYLCASSLQRSYEQYFGPGTRLTVT.

This rearrangement joins TRBV6-1 to TRBJ1-2; D is possibly TRBD1 (5 bases). CDR3 length: 15 residues. CDR1 and CDR2 from the germline V gene are MNHNS and SASEGT. Between the trimmed V and J ends, which lost 3 bases and 0 bases, there was a span of 11 bases. As DNA, the CDR3 is TGTGCCAGCAGTGAGACCGGGACTTCTAACTATGGCTACACCTTC. Amino acids: CASSETGTSNYGYTF.